This T cell receptor (beta chain) derives from a study of cytomegalovirus exposure and HLA in healthy donors. Study findings and constraints: The study flagged around 160 TCR beta chains as cytomegalovirus-associated.

The repertoire was sequenced with immunoSEQ multiplex PCR; TCRdb's copy has only in-frame clones and lacks some. Altogether roughly 200,000 clones are present, about 81% being singletons, with the ten largest covering roughly 1.2%. This clone was observed once. The target antigen is unknown. Trimming took 7 bases from V and 9 from J; bases not matched to a gene: 8. Germline CDR1 reads SQVTM; CDR2 reads ANQGSEA. The CDR3 extends over 12 amino acids. Sequenced: PBMCs. This receptor was identified in a woman in her twenties or thirties in good health and CMV-seronegative. The gene calls are TRBV29-1 and TRBJ2-1, with 8 bases that match TRBD1. The CDR3 here is CSGQKTGVEQFF. The CDR3 region has the DNA TGCAGCGGCCAAAAGACAGGGGTTGAGCAGTTCTTC.